These 32 T cell receptor beta chains originate from one sample sequenced in a study of blood T cell repertoires in COVID-19. Profiled with immunoSEQ multiplex PCR; TCRdb holds only in-frame clones, not every one. The profile covers some 140,000 clones, with roughly 85% appearing a single time and around 4.7% taken by the ten largest. The material sequenced was peripheral blood. The receptors shown here come from a human donor in a cohort sampled during active COVID-19.

This clone was detected once. Written as DNA, the CDR3 is TGTGCCAGCAGCCAAGATCACCGGCTAGCGGGGTACACAGATACGCAGTATTTT. Encoded protein: CASSQDHRLAGYTDTQYF. The rearrangement joins TRBV3-1 (or the pseudogene TRBV3-2) to TRBJ2-3; 9 bases match TRBD2. The V segment lost 0 bases and the J segment 2 bases; nucleotides outside the gene matches: 9. Germline V gene data show CDR1 as LGHDT and CDR2 as YNNKEL (reference sequence). The CDR3 is made up of 18 amino acids.

The V gene is TRBV7-9, the J gene TRBJ2-1, with TRBD1 matching over 7 bases. Germline V gene lookup returns CDR1 SEHNR and CDR2 FQNEAQ (reference sequence). CDR3 length: 15 amino acids. V lost 5 bases, J lost 6 bases, and 10 bases stayed unmatched. CDR3 in amino acids: CASSPQGWDSNEQFF. The CDR3 nucleotides are TGTGCCAGCAGCCCGCAGGGGTGGGACAGCAATGAGCAGTTCTTC.

The V call is TRBV5-4, the J call TRBJ2-7; 9 bases are a match to TRBD1. This CDR3 has 16 amino acids. Trimming took 0 bases from V and 6 from J; bases not matched to a gene: 10. Germline CDR1 is SGHNT and CDR2 is YYREEE (reference sequence). The CDR3 loop reads CASSLGSRDRVVEQYF. The CDR3 bases are TGTGCCAGCAGCTTGGGGTCCCGGGACAGGGTAGTCGAGCAGTACTTC.

The gene calls are TRBV4-3 and TRBJ1-6; D is perhaps TRBD1 (5 bases). This CDR3 is 15 amino acids long. Deletions cut 0 bases from V and 7 bases from J, with 10 bases between. Germline V lookup: CDR1 LGHNA, CDR2 YSLEER. CDR3 region: CASSQDSGGNSPLHF. Written as DNA, the CDR3 is TGCGCCAGCAGCCAAGATTCGGGGGGAAATTCACCCCTCCACTTT.

The rearrangement joins TRBV19 to TRBJ1-2; 8 positions match TRBD1. The CDR3 has 15 residues. Losses at the gene ends were 5 bases for V and 6 bases for J; bases not matched to a gene: 11. The germline gives CDR1 LNHDA, CDR2 SQIVND (reference sequence). The CDR3 reads CASSAKPGQGNGYTF. In DNA form, the CDR3 reads TGTGCCAGTAGTGCTAAACCCGGACAGGGAAATGGCTACACCTTC.

This chain connects TRBV5-1 to TRBJ2-1; TRBD2 matches 8 bases. The CDR3 length is 16 residues. Germline CDR1 is SGHRS and CDR2 is YFSETQ. V lost 7 bases and J lost 6; bases outside the gene matches: 15. DNA of the CDR3: TGCGCCAGCGGTTTGGGGGATAGCGGGATCGGCAATGAGCAGTTCTTC. Translated: CASGLGDSGIGNEQFF.

The chain employs TRBV6-6 and TRBJ2-7; D perhaps matches TRBD2 (6 bases). Deletions cut 6 bases from V and 0 bases from J, with 12 bases between. This CDR3 has 14 amino acids. Germline values: CDR1 MNHNY, CDR2 SVGAGI (reference sequence). CDR3 sequence reads: CASSGTSDSYEQYV. CDR3 nucleotide sequence: TGTGCCAGCAGCGGGACTTCTGACTCCTACGAGCAGTACGTC.

The chain has TRBV7-2 and TRBJ2-2; no clear D gene. From germline, CDR1 is SGHTA and CDR2 FQGNSA. The V end was cut by 5 bases, the J end by 2 bases, with 3 bases between. This CDR3 region has 12 residues. The CDR3: CASSLNTGELFF. CDR3 coding DNA: TGTGCCAGCAGCCTCAACACCGGGGAGCTGTTTTTT.

This clone has just one count. Other nucleotide sequences from this sample produce the same CDR3. The chain is built from TRBV7-9 and TRBJ1-1; 7 nucleotides agree with TRBD1. The V gene end was trimmed by 3 bases and the J gene end by 5 bases; junction bases not matched to a gene: 3. CDR1 is SEHNR, CDR2 FQNEAQ, per germline (reference sequence). This CDR3 has 13 residues. The CDR3 reads CASSLSRGTEAFF. The CDR3 region has the DNA TGTGCCAGCAGCTTGAGCAGGGGGACTGAAGCTTTCTTT. The complete variable domain, with remaining parts taken from reference TRBV7-9 and TRBJ1-1, reads DTGVSQNPRHKITKRGQNVTFRCDPISEHNRLYWYRQTLGQGPEFLTYFQNEAQLEKSRLLSDRFSAERPKGSFSTLEIQRTEQGDSAMYLCASSLSRGTEAFFGQGTRLTVV.

The V gene is TRBV9, the J gene TRBJ2-1, with D possibly matching TRBD2 (6 bases). Trimming removed 0 bases from V and 5 bases from J, with 12 bases in between. Germline V gene sequence: CDR1 SGDLS, CDR2 YYNGEE. CDR3 length: 15 residues. The CDR3 protein is CASSVDVAGNNEQFF. CDR3 DNA sequence: TGTGCCAGCAGCGTAGATGTGGCGGGAAACAATGAGCAGTTCTTC.

This rearrangement joins TRBV11-2 to TRBJ1-1; D is ambiguous. CDR3 length equals 13 residues. In germline, CDR1 is SGHAT, CDR2 FQNNGV. V shed 3 bases and J shed 4 bases, with 9 bases lying between them. The CDR3 spells CASSLNPGTEAFF. Written as DNA, the CDR3 is TGTGCCAGCAGCTTGAACCCGGGCACTGAAGCTTTCTTT.

The rearrangement joins TRBV5-4 to TRBJ2-7; a possible D gene is TRBD1 (5 bases). V dropped 3 bases and J dropped 0 bases, with 22 bases sitting between them. CDR1 is SGHNT and CDR2 is YYREEE in the germline V gene (reference sequence). The CDR3 loop spans 18 amino acids. The CDR3 region has the DNA TGTGCCAGCAGCTCCACCGCCCTCCCGAGCGACAGCTCCTACGAGCAGTACGTC. Translating gives CASSSTALPSDSSYEQYV.

V is TRBV9 and J is TRBJ2-1, with D possibly matching TRBD2 (5 bases). The V gene lost 3 bases and the J gene lost 0 bases, with 16 bases spanning the gap. Germline V CDR1 and CDR2: SGDLS, YYNGEE. The length of the CDR3 is 17 residues. CDR3 nucleotides: TGTGCCAGCAGCGGACCTCTCCCCGCGGGCTCCTACAATGAGCAGTTCTTC. This encodes CASSGPLPAGSYNEQFF.

V is TRBV20-1 and J is TRBJ1-4; no definite D call. Germline values: CDR1 DFQATT, CDR2 SNEGSKA (reference sequence). The CDR3 has 12 residues. With 3 bases removed from V and 7 bases from J, the gap between germline ends came to 9 bases. The CDR3 spells CSASSGFEKLFF. For the CDR3, the DNA is TGCAGTGCTAGTTCCGGTTTTGAAAAACTGTTTTTT.

The chain employs TRBV5-1 and TRBJ1-2; D is undetermined. The V gene lost 0 bases and the J gene lost 4 bases, with 13 bases spanning the gap. Germline V gives CDR1 SGHRS, CDR2 YFSETQ. The CDR3 spans 15 residues. This CDR3 reads CASSLEGSSGYGYTF. CDR3 in DNA: TGCGCCAGCAGCTTGGAAGGGAGCTCGGGCTATGGCTACACCTTC.

The V and J genes are TRBV7-9 and TRBJ2-7; no clear D. The germline V and J ends were trimmed by 2 bases and 2 bases, with 7 bases remaining between them. CDR3 length equals 13 residues. CDR1 and CDR2 (germline): SEHNR, FQNEAQ (reference sequence). CDR3 amino acids: CASSLLAAYEQYF. CDR3 nucleotide sequence: TGTGCCAGCAGCTTATTAGCCGCCTACGAGCAGTACTTC.

The DNA of the CDR3 is TGTGCCAGCAGCTCGGGGGTGTTGGACGAGCAGTACTTC. This translates into CASSSGVLDEQYF. The gene calls are TRBV5-6 and TRBJ2-7; the D gene is possibly TRBD2 (6 bases). The germline V and J ends were trimmed by 3 bases and 5 bases, with 12 bases remaining between them. The CDR3 runs 13 residues. Germline V gene lookup returns CDR1 SGHDT and CDR2 YYEEEE.

The chain is built from TRBV13 and TRBJ1-1; weak D call: TRBD1 (6 bases). Trimming stripped 5 bases from V and 1 base from J, with 17 bases between. The germline CDR1 and CDR2 sequences are PRHDT and FYEKMQ (reference sequence). The CDR3 has 16 residues. The CDR3 sequence: CASSPPILTGNTEAFF. The DNA of the CDR3 is TGTGCCAGCAGCCCCCCAATTCTGACAGGGAACACTGAAGCTTTCTTT.

The chain carries TRBV5-1 and TRBJ2-1, with TRBD2 as a possible D gene (6 bases). The CDR3 is 15 residues long. The V gene's germline CDR1 is SGHRS and CDR2 YFSETQ. V was clipped by 3 bases and J by 4 bases, with 14 bases between them. CDR3 sequence: CASSYGLATYNEQFF. CDR3 nucleotide sequence: TGCGCCAGCAGCTACGGCCTAGCGACATACAATGAGCAGTTCTTC.

The chain uses TRBV19 and TRBJ2-2, with D tentatively TRBD1 (5 bases). The CDR3 extends over 14 amino acids. Germline assignment: CDR1 LNHDA and CDR2 SQIVND (reference sequence). Deletions cut 9 bases from V and 4 bases from J, with 15 bases between. This CDR3 is CASHQTAGTGELFF. As DNA, the CDR3 is TGTGCCAGCCATCAGACAGCAGGCACCGGGGAGCTGTTTTTT. The entire variable domain, with the rest obtained from reference TRBV19 and TRBJ2-2, is as follows: DGGITQSPKYLFRKEGQNVTLSCEQNLNHDAMYWYRQDPGQGLRLIYYSQIVNDFQKGDIAEGYSVSREKKESFPLTVTSAQKNPTAFYLCASHQTAGTGELFFGEGSRLTVL.

This clone has just a few counts. V is TRBV19 and J is TRBJ1-2; D not resolved. The CDR3 runs to 13 residues. In germline, CDR1 is LNHDA, CDR2 SQIVND (reference sequence). V lost 4 bases, J lost 3 bases, and 9 bases lay in between. The DNA of the CDR3 is TGTGCCAGTAGTACTGAGCTTTACTATGGCTACACCTTC. Translation gives CASSTELYYGYTF.

The V call is TRBV24-1, the J call TRBJ2-3, with TRBD1 as a possible D gene (6 bases). V was shortened by 1 base and J by 2 bases, with 12 bases between the two germline ends. The CDR3 is 16 residues long. Germline assignment: CDR1 KGHDR and CDR2 SFDVKD. CDR3 loop: CATSDFGQSFTDTQYF. As DNA, the CDR3 is TGTGCCACCAGTGATTTCGGACAGTCCTTCACAGATACGCAGTATTTT.

The chain employs TRBV2 and TRBJ2-3; 11 bases match TRBD2. Germline trimming cut 7 bases from V and 2 bases from J; bases unmatched to any gene: 8. Germline CDR1 SNHLY, CDR2 FYNNEI. CDR3 length equals 16 residues. The CDR3 loop reads CASMYPGLADTDTQYF. CDR3 bases: TGTGCCAGCATGTACCCGGGACTAGCGGACACAGATACGCAGTATTTT.

The chain has TRBV5-1 and TRBJ1-1; the D is unclear. V shed 2 bases and J shed 1 base, with 9 bases lying between them. The CDR3 totals 14 residues. Per the germline V gene, CDR1 is SGHRS and CDR2 is YFSETQ. CDR3 residues: CASSLREQNTEAFF. In nucleotides, the CDR3 is TGCGCCAGCAGCTTACGGGAGCAGAACACTGAAGCTTTCTTT.

The chain carries TRBV19 and TRBJ1-1; D unresolved. Deletions cut 5 bases from V and 4 bases from J, with 11 bases between. Germline CDR1 is LNHDA and CDR2 is SQIVND (reference sequence). This CDR3 is 13 amino acids long. CDR3 bases: TGTGCCAGTAGTCTGGGAGGTGGCACTGAAGCTTTCTTT. Its protein is CASSLGGGTEAFF.

The chain employs TRBV4-3 and TRBJ2-7; D possibly corresponds to TRBD2 (5 bases). Germline V gene lookup returns CDR1 LGHNA and CDR2 YSLEER. V gave up 2 bases and J gave up 2 bases, with 7 bases separating them. The CDR3 is 13 amino acids. DNA of the CDR3: TGCGCCAGCAGCCAACTCGGGACCTACGAGCAGTACTTC. Translating it yields CASSQLGTYEQYF.

V is TRBV9 and J is TRBJ2-3, with D unresolved. With 1 base removed from V and 3 bases from J, the gap between germline ends came to 3 bases. The germline V gene encodes CDR1 SGDLS and CDR2 YYNGEE. The CDR3 length is 12 residues. The CDR3 sequence is CASSVQTDTQYF. The CDR3 bases are TGTGCCAGCAGCGTACAGACAGATACGCAGTATTTT.

The V gene is TRBV6-5, the J gene TRBJ2-1; 8 nucleotides match TRBD2. The CDR3 sequence is 14 residues long. Germline V gives CDR1 MNHEY, CDR2 SVGAGI. Losses at the gene ends were 6 bases for V and 5 bases for J; bases not matched to a gene: 6. CDR3 in amino acids: CASSTGTRHNEQFF. The CDR3 coding sequence is TGTGCCAGCAGCACCGGGACTAGGCACAATGAGCAGTTCTTC.

In this sample, this clone is medium-sized (0.01 to 0.1%). V usage is TRBV9 and J usage is TRBJ1-1; possible D gene TRBD1, 5 bases. V was trimmed by 0 bases and J by 8 bases, leaving 20 bases between them. The CDR3 consists of 16 residues. CDR1 SGDLS and CDR2 YYNGEE come from the germline V gene. This CDR3 reads CASSVVGVEQSREAFF. The DNA of the CDR3 is TGTGCCAGCAGCGTAGTAGGGGTCGAACAGTCAAGAGAAGCTTTCTTT.

This chain joins TRBV7-2 and TRBJ2-2; 11 nucleotides agree with TRBD2. V shed 3 bases and J 6 bases; nucleotides not matched to a gene: 6. The CDR3 is 16 amino acids. Germline V gene sequence: CDR1 SGHTA, CDR2 FQGNSA. CDR3 sequence: CASSFSGGAGAGELFF. The CDR3 nucleotides are TGTGCCAGCAGCTTTAGCGGGGGGGCCGGGGCCGGGGAGCTGTTTTTT. Full variable domain (outside the CDR3, taken from reference TRBV7-2 and TRBJ2-2): GAGVSQSPSNKVTEKGKDVELRCDPISGHTALYWYRQSLGQGLEFLIYFQGNSAPDKSGLPSDRFSAERTGGSVSTLTIQRTQQEDSAVYLCASSFSGGAGAGELFFGEGSRLTVL.

The rearrangement joins TRBV29-1 to TRBJ1-1; D is unclear. The germline V and J ends were trimmed by 4 bases and 6 bases, with 24 bases remaining between them. CDR3 size: 16 residues. Per the germline V gene, CDR1 is SQVTM and CDR2 is ANQGSEA. In DNA, the CDR3 is TGCAGCGTTGGGAGGTCGGGTGGTTTTATTGGTTCTGAAGCTTTCTTT. Translated, it gives CSVGRSGGFIGSEAFF. Drawing the rest from reference TRBV29-1 and TRBJ1-1, the complete variable domain is SAVISQKPSRDICQRGTSLTIQCQVDSQVTMMFWYRQQPGQSLTLIATANQGSEATYESGFVIDKFPISRPNLTFSTLTVSNMSPEDSSIYLCSVGRSGGFIGSEAFFGQGTRLTVV.

J is TRBJ2-7 and V is TRBV27; no firm D call. Germline values: CDR1 MNHEY, CDR2 SMNVEV (reference sequence). The CDR3 runs to 13 residues. Trimming shortened V by 3 bases and J by 2 bases, and 8 bases separated the two germline ends. CDR3 sequence (DNA): TGTGCCAGCAGTTTTGCGGCTCCCTACGAGCAGTACTTC. Protein sequence: CASSFAAPYEQYF.